The T cell receptor beta chain under discussion was sequenced for a study of blood T cell repertoires in COVID-19. V was cut by 3 bases and J by 7 bases, with 10 bases left in between. CDR1 and CDR2 from the germline V gene are SEHNR and FQNEAQ (reference sequence). CDR3 size: 12 residues. Methods used by the authors: Quantification of nucleated cells was approximated via reference gene primer amplification. Generated by immunoSEQ multiplex PCR, the TCRdb table keeps only in-frame clones and is missing some. The D gene and trimming were derived from the DNA, and the V and J assignments and clone size from that table. Here the sample spans about 110,000 clones, about 87% being singletons.

The specimen sequenced was peripheral blood. The gene calls are TRBV7-9 and TRBJ2-7; weak D call: TRBD2 (5 bases). This receptor was obtained from a human donor in a cohort sampled during active COVID-19. The CDR3 DNA reads TGTGCCAGCAGCTTGGACTCGGGGGAGCAGTACTTC. As protein: CASSLDSGEQYF. The entire variable domain, with the rest obtained from reference TRBV7-9 and TRBJ2-7, is as follows: DTGVSQNPRHKITKRGQNVTFRCDPISEHNRLYWYRQTLGQGPEFLTYFQNEAQLEKSRLLSDRFSAERPKGSFSTLEIQRTEQGDSAMYLCASSLDSGEQYFGPGTRLTVT.